This note documents a single TCR beta chain sequence. Its binding antigen is unknown. Base qualities are not recorded, but no much larger clone differs from it by a single base. The sample comes from a study of shared clonotypes between healthy human individuals (TCRdb year 2020). Regarding the study in general: The cohort comprised a couple of women and a few men aged 18 to 49 years. For each donor, three plates each were used for CD4 naive and CD4 memory, two plates were used for CD8 naive, and one plate was used for CD8 memory. Blood TCR repertoires of five healthy adults were deeply sequenced to estimate repertoire size and the extent of clonotype sharing between individuals. Libraries were prepared and TCR repertoires were sequenced by different laboratories using diverse techniques, in order to increase sequencing depth and limit assay-specific biases. Per donor, leukapheresis produced somewhere between about 0.9 and 9.5 billion PBMCs.

The donors were healthy, HIV-negative adults with no recently reported acute infections or vaccinations. Only Caucasian adults living in Nashville, Tennessee, USA were represented among the donors. CD4+ T cells were enriched by magnetic negative selection, after which naive cells were positively selected on CD45RA and the negative fraction was taken as the memory subset. Blood was collected by leukapheresis, and PBMCs were isolated by Ficoll-Histopaque density gradient centrifugation and then cryopreserved in liquid nitrogen vapor phase. Purity and quantity of every magnetically sorted T cell population were checked by analytical flow cytometry. Genomic DNA was isolated from each sorted fraction and quantified by UV absorbance on a Nanodrop 2000c. Germline trimming amounts to 4 bases on V and 12 bases on J, with 15 as the count of junction bases outside the gene matches. From cysteine to phenylalanine, the CDR3 is 14 amino acids long. Only the CDR3 DNA is retained, 42 bases long and in frame from the first base. According to the germline V gene, CDR1 reads SGHRS and CDR2 reads YFSETQ.

Broad study findings and their caveats: Rarefaction of sorted-subset datasets indicated incomplete sequencing despite the large sequencing depth. Approximately 4.8% of naive CD4, more than 3% of naive CD8, approximately 2% of memory CD4, and roughly 0.4% of memory CD8 clonotypes were shared across several donors. Higher generation probabilities were observed for clonotypes shared by all four sorted-subset donors than for non-shared clonotypes. Based on pairwise subsampling, the degree of clonotype sharing among donors was expected to be affected by sequencing depth. Larger estimated clonotype richness was generally found for naive subsets than for memory subsets. Because the study included a small number of donors, the genetic and exposure-history diversity represented was limited. Only blood was sampled, and tissue TCR repertoires likely differ from those in blood.

TCR CDR3 regions were amplified from genomic DNA by multiplex PCR using the deep immunoSEQ assay. Extracted genomic DNA from each cell subset was distributed evenly across all wells of several immunoSEQ 96-well plates, and each plate was treated as a replicate. For sorted subsets, around 0.2 ug genomic DNA, equal to tens of thousands of T cell genomes, was loaded into each replicate PCR. The purified libraries were quantified using a Qubit 3.0 fluorometer, sized with a Bioanalyzer 2100, and then quantified again using the KAPA Library Quantification kit. Each immunoSEQ 96-well plate was sequenced on its own single-read 150-cycle Illumina NextSeq 550 flow cell. In the authors' own workflow: The immunoSEQ output contained only junctional sequences without quality scores, so filtering could not match that applied to full-length reads. To assign V/J genes and CDR3, sequences were annotated using PyIR, a Python wrapper for IgBLAST v1.9, with IMGT germline references. Reads with weak V/J assignments (E-value above 1e-6), missing CDR3, stop codons, out-of-frame junctions, or ambiguous translated residues were removed. A V3J clonotype was defined by an identical inferred V gene, J gene, and CDR3 amino acid sequence. The percentage overlap between two repertoires was calculated by dividing the number of shared unique clonotypes by the size of the smaller repertoire. Richness of each repertoire was evaluated using RTK rarefaction, the Chao1 estimator, and Recon v2.1 estimates of unobserved clonotypes. Generation probabilities for all TCRbeta clonotypes obtained by the gDNA method from a handful of donors were computed using OLGA. Sourced from immuneACCESS, this table was stored by TCRdb with only in-frame sequences that have V and J called. A share of the clones is absent; for the studies checked, an unresolved V gene accounts for under half, and the remainder has no known explanation. That table gives V, J and clone size, and the DNA gave D and trimming. For this sample the table gives over a million clones, of which 78% were detected only once. Of the sample, approximately 0.5% falls within the top ten clones.

This clonotype originated in a man younger than 35 in good health. Some clones in this sample may be carry-over from other donors' samples. The sequenced sample was memory CD4+ T cells from PBMCs. The cell subset or site label here, explained by the study, means: CD45RA-negative fraction. The rearranged chain carries TRBV5-1 and TRBJ2-7, with 8 middle bases fitting TRBD2. The sequence in DNA is TGCGCCAGCAGCCCGGGGGGGACGGAACTACGAGCGTACTTC. Its product reads: CASSPGGTELRAYF.